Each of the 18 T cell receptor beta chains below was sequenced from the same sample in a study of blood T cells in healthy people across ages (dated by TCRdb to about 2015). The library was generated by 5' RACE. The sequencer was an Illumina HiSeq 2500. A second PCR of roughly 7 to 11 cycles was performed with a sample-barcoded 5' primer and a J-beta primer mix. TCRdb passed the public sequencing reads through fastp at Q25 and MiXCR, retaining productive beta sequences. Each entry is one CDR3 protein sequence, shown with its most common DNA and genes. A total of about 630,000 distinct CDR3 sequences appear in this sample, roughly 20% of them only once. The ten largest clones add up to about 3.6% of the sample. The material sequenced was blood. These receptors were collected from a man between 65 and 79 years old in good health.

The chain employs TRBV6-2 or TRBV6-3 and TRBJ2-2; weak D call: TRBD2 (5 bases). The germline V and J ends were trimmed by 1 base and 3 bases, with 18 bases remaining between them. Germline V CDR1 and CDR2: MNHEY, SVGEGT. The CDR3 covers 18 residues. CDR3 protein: CASSYFILGGRDTGELFF. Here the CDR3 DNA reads TGTGCCAGCAGTTACTTCATTTTAGGAGGACGCGACACCGGGGAGCTGTTTTTT.

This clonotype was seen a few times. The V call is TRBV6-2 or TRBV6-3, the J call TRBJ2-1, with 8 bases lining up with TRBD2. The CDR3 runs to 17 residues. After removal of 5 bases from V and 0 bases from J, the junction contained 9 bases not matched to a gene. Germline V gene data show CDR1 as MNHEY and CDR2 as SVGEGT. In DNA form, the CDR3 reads TGTGCCAGCAGTAAAATCCAGAGCGGGAGCTCCTACAATGAGCAGTTCTTC. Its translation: CASSKIQSGSSYNEQFF.

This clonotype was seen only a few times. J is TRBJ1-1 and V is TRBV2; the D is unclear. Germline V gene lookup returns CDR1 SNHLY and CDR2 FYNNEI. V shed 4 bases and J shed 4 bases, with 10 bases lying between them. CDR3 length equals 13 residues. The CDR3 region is CASSADTITEAFF. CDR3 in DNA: TGTGCCAGCAGTGCCGACACAATCACTGAAGCTTTCTTT.

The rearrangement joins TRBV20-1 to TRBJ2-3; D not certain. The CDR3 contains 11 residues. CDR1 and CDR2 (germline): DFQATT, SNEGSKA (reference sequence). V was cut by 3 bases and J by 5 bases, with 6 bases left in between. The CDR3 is CSARRKDTQYF. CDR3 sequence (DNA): TGCAGTGCTAGGAGAAAAGATACGCAGTATTTT.

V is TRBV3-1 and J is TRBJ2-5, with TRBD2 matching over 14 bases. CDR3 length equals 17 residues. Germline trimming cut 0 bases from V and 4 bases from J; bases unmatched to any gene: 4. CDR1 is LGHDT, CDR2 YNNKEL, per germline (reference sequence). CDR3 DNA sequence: TGTGCCAGCAGCCAAGATCCAGGGACTAGCGGGAGAGAGACCCAGTACTTC. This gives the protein CASSQDPGTSGRETQYF.

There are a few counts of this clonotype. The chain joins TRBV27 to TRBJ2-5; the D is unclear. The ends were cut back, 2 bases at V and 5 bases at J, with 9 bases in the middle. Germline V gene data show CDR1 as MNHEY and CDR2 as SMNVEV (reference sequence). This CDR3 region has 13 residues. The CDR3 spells CASSLRLGETQYF. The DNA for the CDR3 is TGTGCCAGCAGTTTACGGCTAGGGGAGACCCAGTACTTC.

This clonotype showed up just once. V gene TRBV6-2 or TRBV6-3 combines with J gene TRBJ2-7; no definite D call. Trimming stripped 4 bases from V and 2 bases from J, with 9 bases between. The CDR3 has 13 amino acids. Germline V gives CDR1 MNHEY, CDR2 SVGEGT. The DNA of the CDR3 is TGTGCCAGCAGTTCCGCTTATACCTACGAGCAGTACTTC. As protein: CASSSAYTYEQYF.

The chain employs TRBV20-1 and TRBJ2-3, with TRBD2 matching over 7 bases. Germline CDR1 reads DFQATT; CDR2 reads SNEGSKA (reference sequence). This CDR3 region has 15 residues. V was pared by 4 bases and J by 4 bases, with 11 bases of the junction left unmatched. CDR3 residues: CSAIKLAGDADTQYF. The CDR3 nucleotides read TGCAGTGCTATTAAATTGGCGGGAGACGCAGATACGCAGTATTTT.

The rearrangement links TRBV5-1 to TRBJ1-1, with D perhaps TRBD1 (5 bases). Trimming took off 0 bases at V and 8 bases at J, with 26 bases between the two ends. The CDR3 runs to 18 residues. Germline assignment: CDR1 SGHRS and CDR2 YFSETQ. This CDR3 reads CASSLGSGADHRVTEAFF. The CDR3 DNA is TGCGCCAGCAGCTTGGGAAGCGGGGCAGACCATAGGGTTACCGAAGCTTTCTTT. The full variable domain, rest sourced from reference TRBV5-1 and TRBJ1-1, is KAGVTQTPRYLIKTRGQQVTLSCSPISGHRSVSWYQQTPGQGLQFLFEYFSETQRNKGNFPGRFSGRQFSNSRSEMNVSTLELGDSALYLCASSLGSGADHRVTEAFFGQGTRLTVV.

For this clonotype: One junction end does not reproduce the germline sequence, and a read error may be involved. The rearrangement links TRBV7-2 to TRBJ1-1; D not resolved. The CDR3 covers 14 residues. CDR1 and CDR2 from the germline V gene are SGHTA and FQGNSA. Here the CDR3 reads CAGSLGGMNTEAFF. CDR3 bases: TGTGCCGGCAGCTTGGGAGGGATGAACACTGAAGCTTTCTTT.

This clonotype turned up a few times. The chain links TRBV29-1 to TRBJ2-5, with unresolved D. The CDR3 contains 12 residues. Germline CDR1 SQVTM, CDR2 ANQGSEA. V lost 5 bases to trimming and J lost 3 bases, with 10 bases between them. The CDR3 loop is CSVRLVEETQYF. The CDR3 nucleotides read TGCAGCGTTCGCCTAGTCGAAGAGACCCAGTACTTC. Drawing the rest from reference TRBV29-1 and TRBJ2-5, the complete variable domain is SAVISQKPSRDICQRGTSLTIQCQVDSQVTMMFWYRQQPGQSLTLIATANQGSEATYESGFVIDKFPISRPNLTFSTLTVSNMSPEDSSIYLCSVRLVEETQYFGPGTRLLVL.

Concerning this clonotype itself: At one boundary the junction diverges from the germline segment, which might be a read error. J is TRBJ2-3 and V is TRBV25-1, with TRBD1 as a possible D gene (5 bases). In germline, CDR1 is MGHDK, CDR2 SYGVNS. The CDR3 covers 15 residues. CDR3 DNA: TGTGCCAGCAGCCTCGGACACCTGTCAAGAGATTCGCAGTATTTT. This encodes CASSLGHLSRDSQYF. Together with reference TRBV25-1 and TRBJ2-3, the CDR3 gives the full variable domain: EADIYQTPRYLVIGTGKKITLECSQTMGHDKMYWYQQDPGMELHLIHYSYGVNSTEKGDLSSESTVSRIRTEHFPLTLESARPSHTSQYLCASSLGHLSRDSQYFGPGTRLTVL.

CDR3 sequence reads: CASSFSYPDRSQETQYF. CDR3 DNA: TGTGCCAGCAGTTTCTCATATCCGGACAGGTCGCAAGAGACCCAGTACTTC. V and J are TRBV6-9 and TRBJ2-5, with 7 bases lining up with TRBD1. The length of the CDR3 is 17 residues. With V trimmed by 4 bases and J by 2 bases, 13 bases remained unmatched. Germline CDR1 MNHGY, CDR2 SVAAGI.

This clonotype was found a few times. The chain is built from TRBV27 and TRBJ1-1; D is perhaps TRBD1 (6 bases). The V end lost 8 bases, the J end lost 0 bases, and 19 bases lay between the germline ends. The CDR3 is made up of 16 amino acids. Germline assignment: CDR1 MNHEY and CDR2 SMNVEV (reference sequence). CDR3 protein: CASLRTDRGMNTEAFF. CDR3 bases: TGTGCCAGCCTAAGGACAGACAGAGGTATGAACACTGAAGCTTTCTTT.

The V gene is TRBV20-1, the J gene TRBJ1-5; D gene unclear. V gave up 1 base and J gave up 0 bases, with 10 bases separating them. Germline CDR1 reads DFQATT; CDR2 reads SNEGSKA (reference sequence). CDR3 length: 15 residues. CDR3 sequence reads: CSARGLSYSNQPQHF. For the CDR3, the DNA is TGCAGTGCTAGAGGGTTAAGTTATAGCAATCAGCCCCAGCATTTT.

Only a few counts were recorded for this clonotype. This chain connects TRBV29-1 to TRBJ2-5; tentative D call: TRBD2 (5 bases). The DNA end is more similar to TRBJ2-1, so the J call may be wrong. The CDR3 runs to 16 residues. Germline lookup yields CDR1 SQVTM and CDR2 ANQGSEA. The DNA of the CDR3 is TGCAGCGTTGAGAGCGGCCAGAGTAGCTCCTACAATGAGCAGTTCTTC. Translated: CSVESGQSSSYNEQFF.

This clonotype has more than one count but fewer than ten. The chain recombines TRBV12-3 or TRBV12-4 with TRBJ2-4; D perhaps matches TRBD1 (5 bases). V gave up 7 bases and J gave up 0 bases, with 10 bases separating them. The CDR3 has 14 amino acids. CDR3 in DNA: TGTGCCAGCACTTTGACAGTAGCCAAAAACATTCAGTACTTC. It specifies CASTLTVAKNIQYF.

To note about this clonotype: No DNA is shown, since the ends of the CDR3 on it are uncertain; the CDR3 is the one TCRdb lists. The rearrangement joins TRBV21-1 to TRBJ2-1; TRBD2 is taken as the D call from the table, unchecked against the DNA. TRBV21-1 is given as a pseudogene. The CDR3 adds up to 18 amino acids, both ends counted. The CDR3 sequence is CASSRVVASGTGHNEQFF.